This T cell receptor beta chain was identified during a study of TIL therapy for anti-PD-1-resistant metastatic lung cancer. About the research overall: By whole-exome sequencing, median non-synonymous tumor mutation burden was roughly 1.6 mutations per megabase. The study's findings and limits: The cohort had more treatment-naive, never-smoker and oncogene-addicted patients than typical.

CDR3 length: 14 residues. Trimming cost V 5 bases and J 5 bases; bases outside gene matches: 9. CDR1 and CDR2 from the germline V gene are MNHEY and SVGAGI. Sequencing used immunoSEQ v3. Produced via immunoSEQ multiplex PCR; TCRdb's table is partial and in-frame only. The sample gives approximately 22,000 clones, 60% to 80% of which show up once; nearly 2% is in the top ten. Time point of the sample: pre-treatment sample, taken before nivolumab and TIL therapy. Patients were adults with stage 4 NSCLC. Comment on this clone: Its antigen is not known.

The receptor comes from a person aged 25-85 years with non-small cell lung cancer. This chain connects TRBV6-5 to TRBJ2-7; 7 bases fit TRBD1. The specimen was blood, collected at baseline. CDR3 residues: CASSPWTGRDEQYF. The CDR3 DNA reads as TGTGCCAGCAGTCCATGGACAGGTCGCGACGAGCAGTACTTC.